This is a list of T cell receptor beta chains from one sample in a study of T cells expressing NK-cell markers. No DNA is given; TCRdb re-called the 5' RACE reads and lists each CDR3 protein once. The sample spans 130,000 to 150,000 distinct CDR3 sequences; the ten largest clones claim around 10%. Sequencing used blood T cells: a sorted CD56 or NKG2C T cell subset, CD4+ or CD8+ T cells, or bulk PBMC T cells (not recorded which). These receptors were obtained from a man between 18 and 35 years old in good health. CDR3s include the opening cysteine and the closing phenylalanine or tryptophan.

j_call,v_call,cdr3_aa
TRBJ2-3,TRBV20-1,CSARVLASGSEDTQYF
TRBJ2-1,TRBV7-3,CASRSSGSSYNEQFF
TRBJ2-1,TRBV6-2/TRBV6-3,CASRTGLAGMKQFF
TRBJ1-1,TRBV20-1,CSAQGGVRVNTEAFF
TRBJ2-1,TRBV5-4,CASSLGGQGRNEQFF
TRBJ2-1,TRBV20-1,CSAGRSGALDNEQFF
TRBJ1-4,TRBV7-9,CASSSSVKLFF
TRBJ2-1,TRBV12-5,CASGTGLAGGHEQFF
TRBJ2-1,TRBV7-9,CASCSANNEQFF
TRBJ2-3,TRBV9,CASSAGLAGGPESDTQYF
TRBJ2-1,TRBV6-1,CASMSHSDLDYNEQFF
TRBJ2-1,TRBV4-1,CASTAGLTGEQFF
TRBJ2-1,TRBV12-3/TRBV12-4,CASSFEGEDEQFF
TRBJ2-3,TRBV5-1,CASSLYEESTDTQYF
TRBJ2-1,TRBV4-1,CASSQEGLAGVSNNEQFF
TRBJ2-1,TRBV20-1,CGPGGSGMDGQFF
TRBJ2-3,TRBV3-1,CASSLSVDSTDTQYF
TRBJ1-4,TRBV15,CATSSLGLNEKLFF
TRBJ2-7,TRBV27,CASSSPTGNYEQYF
TRBJ2-1,TRBV6-5,CASSYYESGSRDEQFF
TRBJ2-1,TRBV11-2,CASSLTRVGNEQFF
TRBJ2-1,TRBV28,CASSFRLAGPNEQFF
TRBJ2-5,TRBV28,CASRTRGLAGVIGETQYF
TRBJ2-2,TRBV7-8,CASSFGTQQNTGELFF
TRBJ2-2,TRBV10-3,CAISEDPPNTGELFF
TRBJ2-1,TRBV12-3/TRBV12-4,CASSLGSAGEQFF
TRBJ2-3,TRBV7-9,CASSLAERTQYF
TRBJ2-1,TRBV11-1,CASSLGGGLATPYNEQFF
TRBJ1-1,TRBV7-9,CASSPGQGMNTEAFF
TRBJ2-7,TRBV24-1,CATRTGTYEQYF
TRBJ2-3,TRBV10-2,CASSGFHPSTDTQYF
TRBJ1-1,TRBV10-2,CASSERTGLNTEAFF
TRBJ1-2,TRBV12-3/TRBV12-4,CASSSGGSNYGYTF
TRBJ2-1,TRBV15,CATSSTHTSLDEQFF
TRBJ2-3,TRBV7-2,CASSGEPLGTSGSADTQYF
TRBJ2-2,TRBV4-2,CASSLPPGTSGTGELFF
TRBJ2-6,TRBV6-4,CASRDDSGANVLTF
TRBJ2-3,TRBV6-1,CASSPQGVLGTDTQYF
TRBJ2-2,TRBV7-9,CASSNGGELEAGELFF
TRBJ2-1,TRBV19,CASSISLSGSLFF
TRBJ2-3,TRBV5-6,CASSGVADTQYF
TRBJ2-2,TRBV11-2,CASSIASAKAPGELFF